This record looks at one T cell receptor (beta chain) sequence and its context. This sample was included in a study of blood T cell repertoires in COVID-19. Study-level background: In each case, the material was cDNA or gDNA derived from T cells, B-cell-depleted T cells, or PBMCs.

Authors' processing steps: Reference gene primers were amplified, and this amplification served to estimate nucleated cell counts. Profiled with immunoSEQ multiplex PCR; TCRdb holds only in-frame clones, not every one. Clonal size and the V and J genes are those of that table, whereas D and trimming came from the DNA. Of more than 400,000 clones listed, 90% are singletons. Individuals aged roughly 18 to 95 years were recruited from 24 US areas. Recovery among Cohort 3 donors was established by two negative PCRs, clearance, or symptom resolution. V gave up 2 bases and J gave up 6 bases; unmatched junction bases: 4. The length of the CDR3 is 14 residues. Germline CDR1 SQVTM, CDR2 ANQGSEA.

Material for sequencing was PBMCs or T cells enriched from blood (not recorded which). The sequence was collected from a man between 18 and 29 years old who had recovered from COVID-19. V usage is TRBV29-1 and J usage is TRBJ1-4; TRBD1 matches 9 bases. In DNA, the CDR3 is TGCAGCGTTGAAAGACAGGGGGAGGATGAAAAACTGTTTTTT. Translating gives CSVERQGEDEKLFF.